This T cell receptor (beta chain) was sequenced for a study of long-term antiretroviral therapy in people with HIV. General study points: Dominance of pre-ART expanded clones persisted, fluctuating and often declining after ART.

The length of the CDR3 is 15 residues. V lost 5 bases to trimming and J lost 0 bases, with 16 bases between them. The V gene's germline CDR1 is SQVTM and CDR2 ANQGSEA. Every participant gave one or more pre-ART and two or more post-ART PBMC samples. Clinicians in the United States treated all participants with HIV. In regard to this clone: The antigen is unknown.

Samples were assayed with immunoSEQ v3.0 at survey level. Here immunoSEQ multiplex PCR was the method, and the copy in TCRdb shows in-frame clones only, minus some. Counted here are about 34,000 clones, roughly 87% occurring once; the ten biggest clones make up 10% to 15%. V and J are TRBV29-1 and TRBJ1-1; no clear D gene. This specimen consisted of unsorted PBMCs, obtained 1.1 years after starting antiretroviral therapy. The source of this sequence is a man younger than 35 with HIV. The CDR3 DNA reads as TGCAGCGTTTTTCGAAGGAGAGGGTTGAACACTGAAGCTTTCTTT. Its translation: CSVFRRRGLNTEAFF.